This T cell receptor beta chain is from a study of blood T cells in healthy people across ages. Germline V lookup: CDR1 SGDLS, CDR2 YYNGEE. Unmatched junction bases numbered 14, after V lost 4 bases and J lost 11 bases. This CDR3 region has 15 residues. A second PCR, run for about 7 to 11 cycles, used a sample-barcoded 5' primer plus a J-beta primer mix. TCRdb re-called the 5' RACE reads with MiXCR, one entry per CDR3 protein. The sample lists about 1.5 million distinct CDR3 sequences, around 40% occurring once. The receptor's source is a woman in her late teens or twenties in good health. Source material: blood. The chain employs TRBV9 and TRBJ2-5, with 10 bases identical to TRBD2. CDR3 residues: CASSRLAGIYNEQYF. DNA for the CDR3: TGTGCCAGCAGCAGACTAGCGGGCATTTACAATGAGCAGTACTTC.